The sequence of this T cell receptor (beta chain) was determined in a study of blood T cells in healthy people across ages. Study observations and caveats: There was a strong correlation between TCR beta diversity and naive T cell percentage. Comparison with aged donors showed that long-lived donors had more naive CD4+ cells and higher diversity.

This CDR3 is built from 14 residues. V lost 7 bases to trimming and J lost 4 bases; unmatched junction nucleotides: 6. The germline V gene encodes CDR1 WSHSY and CDR2 SAAADI. Using a J-beta primer mix together with a sample-barcoded 5' primer, a second PCR was run for roughly 7 to 11 cycles. Researchers report that a template-switch adaptor with 12 random nucleotides tagged each cDNA molecule. MiXCR, run by TCRdb on the 5' RACE reads, gives a single entry per CDR3 protein. The sample records about 1.7 million distinct CDR3 sequences, 28% being singletons. As concerns this clonotype: The antigen is not known.

The TCR originated in a woman aged 25 to 39 in good health. This chain connects TRBV10-2 to TRBJ2-2; 7 bases align to TRBD1. Sequencing was carried out using blood. In DNA, the CDR3 is TGCGCCAGCAAACTGACAGGGAGCACCGGGGAGCTGTTTTTT. It yields the protein CASKLTGSTGELFF.